This TCR beta chain was retrieved from a study of blood T cell repertoires in COVID-19. The data were produced by immunoSEQ multiplex PCR, yet TCRdb's version contains in-frame clones alone and is incomplete. This sample has roughly 250,000 clones, with 90% found just once. V gave up 5 bases and J gave up 8 bases, with 22 bases separating them. The CDR3 has 15 amino acids. Germline CDR1 is SGHKS and CDR2 is YYEKEE (reference sequence). This TCR was sampled from a woman in her 40s with acute or convalescent COVID-19. This chain joins TRBV5-5 and TRBJ1-2, with D maybe TRBD1 (5 bases). Sequencing input: peripheral blood. Here the CDR3 reads CASSSTWGVSGGYTF. In DNA form, the CDR3 reads TGTGCCAGCAGTTCCACCTGGGGGGTATCTGGAGGCTACACCTTC. Drawing the rest from reference TRBV5-5 and TRBJ1-2, the complete variable domain is DAGVTQSPTHLIKTRGQQVTLRCSPISGHKSVSWYQQVLGQGPQFIFQYYEKEERGRGNFPDRFSARQFPNYSSELNVNALLLGDSALYLCASSSTWGVSGGYTFGSGTRLTVV.